These T cell receptor beta chains were read from a single sample in a study of cytomegalovirus exposure and HLA in healthy donors. TCRdb keeps only in-frame clones here, not all; method: immunoSEQ multiplex PCR. The table has 100,000 to 150,000 clones, about 94% seen once. Sequences were obtained from PBMCs. The receptors were sampled from a woman between 18 and 29 years old in good health and CMV-seronegative. Each CDR3 is given with its conserved first and last residue. A D gene is named only where the DNA matches it firmly. A clone size is listed for some rows: how often the clone was seen (once, few, many), or a class if it is expanded.

clone_size j_call d_call v_call cdr3_aa cdr3_nt
. TRBJ1-2 TRBD1 TRBV28 CASSRTGDNYGYTF TGTGCCAGCAGCCGGACAGGGGATAACTATGGCTACACCTTC
. TRBJ2-2 TRBD1 TRBV12-5 CASGLVQGGTGELFF TGTGCTAGTGGTTTGGTACAGGGGGGCACCGGGGAGCTGTTTTTT
. TRBJ1-2 . TRBV4-1 CASSPTTLEGYGYTF TGCGCCAGCAGCCCGACGACCCTGGAGGGCTATGGCTACACCTTC
. TRBJ1-2 . TRBV5-5 CASSLSVLINYGYTF TGTGCCAGCAGCTTAAGTGTCCTAATTAACTATGGCTACACCTTC
. TRBJ2-7 . TRBV5-1 CASSLQGGLDEQYF TGCGCCAGCAGCTTACAGGGGGGGCTGGACGAGCAGTACTTC
. TRBJ1-5 . TRBV9 CASSVVQGGQPQHF TGTGCCAGCAGCGTAGTTCAGGGCGGACAGCCCCAGCATTTT
. TRBJ1-2 . TRBV7-9 CASSLGGSFDGYTF TGTGCCAGCAGCTTAGGAGGCTCGTTCGATGGCTACACCTTC
. TRBJ2-7 . TRBV28 CASSLRGGEYEQYF TGTGCCAGCAGTTTAAGGGGGGGTGAGTACGAGCAGTACTTC
. TRBJ1-3 . TRBV25-1 CASMPQGAPGNTIYF TGTGCCAGCATGCCACAGGGAGCCCCTGGAAACACCATATATTTT
few TRBJ2-2 TRBD1 TRBV6-1 CATRQGANTGELFF TGTGCCACCCGACAGGGGGCGAACACCGGGGAGCTGTTTTTT
. TRBJ2-7 . TRBV6-1 CASSERRSSYEQYF TGTGCCAGCAGTGAACGCCGTAGCTCCTACGAGCAGTACTTC
. TRBJ2-3 TRBD2 TRBV30 CAWSRGLAGNTDTQYF TGTGCCTGGAGTCGCGGACTAGCGGGGAACACAGATACGCAGTATTTT
. TRBJ2-7 TRBD2 TRBV7-8 CASSGGGREQYF TGTGCCAGCAGTGGGGGAGGGCGCGAGCAGTACTTC
. TRBJ2-1 TRBD2 TRBV27 CASSYSGRAGDEQFF TGTGCCAGCAGTTACAGCGGGAGGGCCGGGGATGAGCAGTTCTTC
. TRBJ1-5 TRBD1 TRBV28 CASSSPGQGYQPQHF TGTGCCAGCAGTTCCCCGGGACAGGGATATCAGCCCCAGCATTTT
. TRBJ1-2 TRBD1 TRBV30 CAWAVGTGDVRDGYTF TGTGCCTGGGCCGTAGGGACAGGGGATGTTCGCGATGGCTACACCTTC
. TRBJ1-4 TRBD1 TRBV6-6 CASRSTGQVNEKLFF TGTGCCAGCAGATCTACGGGACAGGTTAATGAAAAACTGTTTTTT
. TRBJ1-2 . TRBV4-1 CASSQDLTDSYGYTF TGCGCCAGCAGCCAAGATCTGACGGACTCCTATGGCTACACCTTC
. TRBJ2-3 . TRBV27 CASSSQGFTDTQYF TGTGCCAGCAGCTCACAGGGATTTACAGATACGCAGTATTTT
. TRBJ1-1 TRBD1 TRBV18 CASSPLPTGGANTEAFF TGTGCCAGCTCACCACTCCCGACAGGGGGGGCGAACACTGAAGCTTTCTTT
. TRBJ2-1 TRBD2 TRBV30 CAWSVRSGRDYNEQFF TGTGCCTGGAGTGTACGAAGCGGGAGGGACTACAATGAGCAGTTCTTC
. TRBJ2-4 TRBD1 TRBV28 CASSKTGGGSWSKNIQYF TGTGCCAGCAGTAAGACAGGGGGGGGATCCTGGTCCAAAAACATTCAGTACTTC
. TRBJ1-2 . TRBV13 CASSLMRAVNYGYTF TGTGCCAGCAGCTTAATGAGGGCAGTCAACTATGGCTACACCTTC
. TRBJ1-1 . TRBV11-2 CASSSSQGLGNTEAFF TGTGCCAGCAGCTCATCTCAGGGTTTGGGGAACACTGAAGCTTTCTTT
. TRBJ1-4 . TRBV2 CASSVHGTSNEKLFF TGTGCCAGCAGTGTTCACGGGACATCTAATGAAAAACTGTTTTTT
. TRBJ2-3 TRBD1 TRBV5-6 CASSRTGVTDTQYF TGTGCCAGCTCCCGGACAGGGGTCACAGATACGCAGTATTTT
. TRBJ2-1 . TRBV19 CASSTQGGGQFF TGTGCCAGTAGTACCCAGGGAGGGGGGCAGTTCTTC
. TRBJ2-1 . TRBV5-1 CASSVGQTENNEQFF TGCGCCAGCAGCGTAGGACAGACCGAAAACAATGAGCAGTTCTTC
. TRBJ2-1 TRBD2 TRBV5-1 CASSSTSGRHNEQFF TGCGCCAGCAGCTCTACTAGCGGGAGACACAATGAGCAGTTCTTC
. TRBJ1-1 . TRBV10-3 CAIRANTEAFF TGTGCCATCAGGGCGAACACTGAAGCTTTCTTT
. TRBJ2-5 TRBD1 TRBV4-1 CASSQGTGSYETQYF TGCGCCAGCAGCCAGGGGACAGGGAGTTACGAGACCCAGTACTTC
. TRBJ1-5 TRBD1 TRBV5-4 CASSYRGGQPQHF TGTGCCAGCAGCTACAGGGGCGGACAGCCCCAGCATTTT
few TRBJ2-5 TRBD1 TRBV6-1 CASSEAPGGQETQYF TGTGCCAGCAGTGAAGCCCCAGGGGGACAAGAGACCCAGTACTTC
. TRBJ2-7 . TRBV7-9 CASSFLPHLGGYEQYF TGTGCCAGCAGCTTCCTCCCCCACTTGGGGGGCTACGAGCAGTACTTC
. TRBJ2-1 . TRBV4-1 CASSHSPRNNEQFF TGCGCCAGCAGCCACAGTCCCCGCAACAATGAGCAGTTCTTC
. TRBJ2-3 . TRBV7-8 CASLLAPTTDTQYF TGTGCCAGCCTCTTGGCCCCCACCACAGATACGCAGTATTTT
once TRBJ1-2 . TRBV6-5 CASSYARSGNYGYTF TGTGCCAGCAGTTACGCTCGCTCAGGGAACTATGGCTACACCTTC
. TRBJ2-6 . TRBV5-1 CASSPSVSGANVLTF TGCGCCAGCAGCCCGTCAGTCTCTGGGGCCAACGTCCTGACTTTC
once TRBJ1-1 TRBD1 TRBV5-6 CASSFFDRAETEAFF TGTGCCAGCAGCTTTTTCGACAGGGCGGAAACTGAAGCTTTCTTT
once TRBJ1-1 TRBD1 TRBV28 CASSPTGVGLNTEAFF TGTGCCAGCAGTCCGACAGGGGTCGGATTGAACACTGAAGCTTTCTTT
. TRBJ2-5 TRBD1 TRBV15 CATSGRSGTGGQETQYF TGTGCCACCAGCGGACGTAGCGGGACAGGGGGCCAAGAGACCCAGTACTTC
. TRBJ2-1 . TRBV7-6 CASSLAGTGSGNEQFF TGTGCCAGCAGCTTAGCGGGAACAGGGTCTGGTAATGAGCAGTTCTTC
. TRBJ1-5 TRBD1 TRBV2 CASSRDRAREPQHF TGTGCCAGCAGTCGGGACAGGGCGAGGGAGCCCCAGCATTTT
. TRBJ2-7 TRBD2 TRBV5-1 CASSLASGISYEQYF TGCGCCAGCAGCTTGGCTAGCGGGATCTCGTACGAGCAGTACTTC
. TRBJ2-5 . TRBV2 CASRGLRETQYF TGTGCCAGCCGGGGACTGCGCGAGACCCAGTACTTC
once TRBJ2-1 . TRBV2 CASRDVGRLTGNNEQFF TGTGCCAGCAGAGACGTCGGGCGACTAACGGGGAACAATGAGCAGTTCTTC
. TRBJ1-4 . TRBV6-1 CASSEEGRGYRLTNEKLFF TGTGCCAGCAGTGAAGAGGGCAGGGGTTACAGATTGACTAATGAAAAACTGTTTTTT
once TRBJ2-3 TRBD2 TRBV7-3 CASSSSGSFGDTQYF TGTGCCAGCAGCTCTAGCGGTTCGTTTGGTGATACGCAGTATTTT
. TRBJ1-3 TRBD1 TRBV30 CAWTRGTDGGNTIYF TGTGCCTGGACCCGAGGGACAGACGGAGGAAACACCATATATTTT